The source of this TCR beta chain is a study of blood T cell repertoires in COVID-19. Looking at the study overall: From T cells, B-cell-depleted T cells, or PBMCs came the material, which was cDNA or gDNA.

Germline V lookup: CDR1 LNHNV, CDR2 YYDKDF (reference sequence). This CDR3 has 12 residues. Trimming at V came to 5 bases and at J to 15 bases, leaving 8 bases not matched to a gene. Sequencing used immunoSEQ multiplex PCR; TCRdb keeps in-frame clones, though not all of them. The top ten clones hold approximately 12% of a sample with over 250,000 clones, approximately 91% of them seen once. The TCR comes from a woman between 55 and 75 years old with acute or convalescent COVID-19. V is TRBV15 and J is TRBJ2-1; 9 bases agree with TRBD2. The material sequenced was peripheral blood. This CDR3 is CATSSASGMRFF. The CDR3 DNA follows: TGTGCCACCAGCTCTGCTAGCGGGATGCGGTTCTTC.